The present T cell receptor beta chain was sequenced within a study of blood T cell repertoires in COVID-19. Turning to the study itself: The United States, Italy and Spain provided the acute and convalescent COVID-19 samples. PBMCs, B-cell-depleted T cells, or T cells provided the cDNA or gDNA that made up the material.

In the source study's methods: Quantification of nucleated cells was approximated via reference gene primer amplification. TCRdb keeps only in-frame clones here, not all; method: immunoSEQ multiplex PCR. V and J calls and clone size are as listed in that table; D and trimming were resolved from the DNA. The table shows roughly 52,000 clones, with 85% occurring only once. This receptor was obtained from a human donor in a cohort sampled during active COVID-19. What was sequenced was peripheral blood.

Here the CDR3 reads CASSPRTGSGYTF. The DNA for the CDR3 is TGTGCCAGCAGTCCAAGAACCGGGAGCGGCTACACCTTC. This chain links TRBV27 with TRBJ1-2; D is uncertain. This CDR3 has 13 residues. V shed 5 bases and J shed 8 bases, with 15 bases lying between them. CDR1 and CDR2 from the germline V gene are MNHEY and SMNVEV (reference sequence).